This is a list of T cell receptor beta chains from one sample in a study of blood T cells in healthy people across ages. TCRdb reprocessed the 5' RACE reads via MiXCR and lists one record per CDR3 protein. The sample holds hundreds of thousands of distinct CDR3 sequences, approximately 30% seen once. The sequencing sample was made of blood. The receptor source for this set is an elderly woman in good health. The CDR3 runs from the conserved cysteine through the conserved F or W. D genes are given only for firm matches. Rows may omit the clone size; those that give it use once, few, many or a size class.

TRBV5-1	TRBJ2-3	TRBD2	once	CASSLGLAEHTDTQYF	TGCGCCAGCAGCCTGGGACTAGCGGAACACACAGATACGCAGTATTTT
TRBV7-2	TRBJ1-5	TRBD1	many	CASSPQGTLNQPQHF	TGTGCCAGCAGTCCACAGGGGACATTAAATCAGCCCCAGCATTTT
TRBV27	TRBJ2-7	.	many	CTSQSSITYEQYF	TGTACCAGCCAGAGCAGCATTACCTACGAGCAGTACTTC
TRBV15	TRBJ2-5	TRBD1	many	CATSRGTGGETQYF	TGTGCCACCAGCAGGGGGACAGGTGGAGAGACCCAGTACTTC
TRBV5-5	TRBJ1-6	.	many	CASSRAGSPLHF	TGTGCCAGCAGCCGGGCGGGATCACCCCTCCACTTT
TRBV9	TRBJ2-3	.	many	CASSVEDTQYF	TGTGCCAGCAGCGTAGAAGATACGCAGTATTTT
TRBV30	TRBJ2-5	TRBD2	few	CAWSVGGMETQYF	TGTGCCTGGAGTGTGGGAGGGATGGAGACCCAGTACTTC
TRBV7-9	TRBJ2-3	.	.	CASSLEQLRAFADTQYF	TGTGCCAGCAGCTTAGAACAGCTTAGGGCGTTCGCAGATACGCAGTATTTT
TRBV7-2	TRBJ2-1	TRBD2	many	CASSLVSTSGPSSYNEQFF	TGTGCCAGCAGCTTAGTTAGCACTAGCGGACCGAGCTCCTACAATGAGCAGTTCTTC
TRBV7-2	TRBJ2-2	.	few	CASSLVWDPRTGELFF	TGTGCCAGCAGCTTAGTCTGGGACCCCAGGACCGGGGAGCTGTTTTTT
TRBV7-2	TRBJ1-5	TRBD1	many	CASSMGTGIGQPQHF	TGTGCCAGCAGCATGGGGACAGGGATAGGTCAGCCCCAGCATTTT
TRBV27	TRBJ1-1	.	many	CASSIREGKTEAFF	TGTGCCAGCAGTATAAGGGAGGGCAAAACTGAAGCTTTCTTT
TRBV5-6	TRBJ1-2	TRBD1	many	CASSGTTGVYGYTF	TGTGCCAGCAGCGGGACGACAGGGGTCTATGGCTACACCTTC
TRBV11-2	TRBJ1-5	.	few	CASSLEVGGGRRGDQPQHF	TGTGCCAGCAGCTTAGAAGTTGGGGGGGGAAGAAGGGGCGACCAGCCCCAGCATTTT
TRBV12-3/TRBV12-4	TRBJ2-1	TRBD2	.	CASSFLGLARDNEQFF	TGTGCCAGCAGTTTCCTAGGACTAGCAAGGGACAATGAGCAGTTCTTC
TRBV20-1	TRBJ2-1	.	many	CSASIYNEQFF	TGCAGTGCTAGCATTTACAATGAGCAGTTCTTC
TRBV2	TRBJ1-2	TRBD1	many	CASSDLDRGQSYGYTF	TGTGCCAGCAGTGACCTCGACAGGGGGCAATCCTATGGCTACACCTTC
TRBV7-6	TRBJ1-5	TRBD1	few	CASSLSGGSQPQHF	TGTGCCAGCAGCTTATCAGGGGGTAGTCAGCCCCAGCATTTT
TRBV18	TRBJ1-2	TRBD1	.	CTSSPGTGSGGYTF	TGTACCAGCTCACCAGGGACAGGGAGTGGTGGCTACACCTTC
TRBV12-3/TRBV12-4	TRBJ1-1	TRBD1	many	CASSLSGTVNTEAFF	TGTGCCAGCAGTTTATCCGGGACAGTTAACACTGAAGCTTTCTTT
TRBV30	TRBJ2-7	TRBD1	.	CAWSHRGGGEQYF	TGTGCCTGGAGTCACAGGGGTGGGGGCGAGCAGTACTTC
TRBV29-1	TRBJ2-1	.	.	CSVEGGVSSYNEQFF	TGCAGCGTTGAAGGCGGGGTAAGCTCCTACAATGAGCAGTTCTTC
TRBV7-9	TRBJ1-4	.	many	CASSLGQLPEKLFF	TGTGCCAGCAGCTTAGGTCAGCTTCCTGAAAAACTGTTTTTT
TRBV7-2	TRBJ2-3	.	.	CASSSSGRDTDTQYF	TGTGCCAGCAGCTCTTCGGGTAGAGACACAGATACGCAGTATTTT
TRBV12-5	TRBJ2-7	.	.	CASGFSVEQYF	TGTGCTAGTGGTTTTAGTGTTGAGCAGTACTTC
TRBV12-1	TRBJ2-5	.	many	CASSRDGPDQETQYF	TGTGCCAGCAGCCGGGACGGACCAGACCAAGAGACCCAGTACTTC
TRBV7-9	TRBJ1-2	.	.	CASSLNRGYTF	TGTGCCAGCAGCTTAAATCGGGGCTACACCTTC
TRBV5-1	TRBJ2-1	.	many	CASSPGQLSYNEQFF	TGCGCCAGCAGCCCCGGACAGCTCTCCTACAATGAGCAGTTCTTC
TRBV20-1	TRBJ2-1	TRBD2	.	CSAIPPYQYAGLAGNNEQFF	TGCAGTGCTATTCCCCCTTATCAATATGCGGGACTAGCGGGAAACAATGAGCAGTTCTTC
TRBV28	TRBJ2-1	.	many	CASSLRGLDEQFF	TGTGCCAGCAGTTTGAGGGGGTTGGATGAGCAGTTCTTC
TRBV12-3/TRBV12-4	TRBJ2-3	TRBD2	.	CASSPGLAGGSADTQYF	TGTGCCAGCAGTCCCGGACTAGCGGGGGGGAGCGCAGATACGCAGTATTTT
TRBV18	TRBJ1-2	.	once	CTSSPGLDYGYTF	TGTACCAGCTCACCAGGGTTGGACTATGGCTACACCTTC
TRBV6-2/TRBV6-3	TRBJ1-6	.	few	CASSYQDASSYNSPLHF	TGTGCCAGCAGTTACCAGGATGCGAGCTCCTATAATTCACCCCTCCACTTT
TRBV6-2/TRBV6-3	TRBJ1-2	.	many	CASSPRGVYYGYTF	TGTGCCAGCAGCCCCCGGGGGGTCTACTATGGCTACACCTTC
TRBV9	TRBJ2-7	.	once	CASSPQAPYNEQYF	TGTGCCAGCAGCCCCCAAGCTCCCTACAATGAGCAGTACTTC
TRBV25-1	TRBJ2-2	TRBD1	once	CASGDRGKGGELFF	TGTGCCAGCGGGGACAGGGGAAAGGGCGGGGAGCTGTTTTTT
TRBV27	TRBJ1-6	TRBD1	many	CASSPQTGTNSSPLHF	TGTGCCAGCAGTCCACAGACAGGGACGAATTCTTCACCCCTCCACTTT
TRBV4-1	TRBJ1-1	.	.	CASSQAWGDTEAFF	TGCGCCAGCAGCCAAGCATGGGGGGATACTGAAGCTTTCTTT
TRBV20-1	TRBJ2-1	TRBD2	.	CSARWRLADNEQFF	TGCAGTGCTAGGTGGAGGCTAGCGGACAATGAGCAGTTCTTC
TRBV7-9	TRBJ1-2	TRBD1	.	CASSPQTGGSGGYTF	TGTGCCAGCAGCCCTCAGACAGGGGGTTCTGGTGGCTACACCTTC
TRBV5-1	TRBJ2-5	TRBD2	many	CASSDSGTSGGSAQYF	TGCGCCAGCAGCGACTCCGGGACTAGCGGGGGATCGGCCCAGTACTTC
TRBV19	TRBJ2-7	TRBD1	few	CASLDRISYEQYF	TGTGCCAGTCTGGACAGGATCTCCTACGAGCAGTACTTC
TRBV6-2/TRBV6-3	TRBJ1-5	.	many	CASTPLDKYSNQPQHF	TGTGCCAGCACACCGCTAGACAAATATAGCAATCAGCCCCAGCATTTT
TRBV19	TRBJ2-3	TRBD1	.	CASSFQDRGLVDTQYF	TGTGCCAGTAGTTTCCAGGACAGGGGGCTGGTAGATACGCAGTATTTT
TRBV10-3	TRBJ1-1	.	few	CAISAEALNTEAFF	TGTGCCATCAGCGCCGAAGCCCTGAACACTGAAGCTTTCTTT
TRBV15	TRBJ2-7	.	.	CATSRLRGSYEQYF	TGTGCCACCAGCAGGCTCAGGGGATCCTACGAGCAGTACTTC